This is a list of T cell receptor beta chains from one sample in a study of blood T cells in healthy people across ages. In TCRdb, the 5' RACE reads were re-called with MiXCR into one record per CDR3 protein. This repertoire shows 800,000 to 1,000,000 distinct CDR3 sequences, 48% found once; its top ten account for roughly 12%. Material: blood. Receptors originate from a man aged 30 to 39 in good health. The CDR3 runs from the conserved cysteine through the conserved F or W. The D gene is left open where the match is weak. Some rows mark clone size as missing; the rest say once, few, many or name a class of expanded clone.

v_gene	d_gene	j_gene	abundance	CDR3aa	CDR3nt
TRBV20-1	-	TRBJ2-1	-	CRAGDSRSYNEQFF	TGCAGGGCTGGAGACAGCCGCTCCTACAATGAGCAGTTCTTC
TRBV5-1	-	TRBJ2-3	-	CASSLLGGLGDTQYF	TGCGCCAGCAGCTTACTCGGGGGCCTAGGGGATACGCAGTATTTT
TRBV3-1	-	TRBJ2-5	-	CASRQRGGLRETQYF	TGTGCCAGCAGACAGAGAGGGGGACTGCGAGAGACCCAGTACTTC
TRBV7-7	-	TRBJ2-2	-	CASSQDSGLGTGELFF	TGTGCTAGCAGCCAAGACTCGGGACTGGGCACCGGGGAGCTGTTTTTT
TRBV7-2	TRBD2	TRBJ2-1	-	CASSWEGNEQFF	TGTGCCAGCAGCTGGGAGGGCAATGAGCAGTTCTTC
TRBV5-1	TRBD1	TRBJ2-3	few	CASSLQMGQTSHTQYF	TGCGCCAGCAGCCTCCAGATGGGACAGACCTCCCATACGCAGTATTTT
TRBV7-2	TRBD2	TRBJ2-7	-	CASSFELAGGLYEQYF	TGTGCCAGCAGCTTCGAACTAGCGGGAGGGTTGTACGAGCAGTACTTC
TRBV7-9	TRBD1	TRBJ2-3	-	CASSLTGTFTDTQYF	TGTGCCAGCAGCCTGACAGGGACATTCACAGATACGCAGTATTTT
TRBV2	TRBD1	TRBJ1-4	-	CASTRGRNEKLFF	TGTGCCAGCACCAGGGGGCGAAATGAAAAACTGTTTTTT
TRBV5-1	-	TRBJ2-7	few	CASSLVSAGGGEQYF	TGCGCCAGCAGCTTGGTTTCGGCAGGGGGAGGAGAGCAGTACTTC
TRBV29-1	-	TRBJ2-1	-	CSARTEPVYNEQFF	TGCAGCGCTAGGACAGAGCCCGTCTACAATGAGCAGTTCTTC
TRBV5-5	-	TRBJ2-1	few	CASSATRGVWEQFF	TGTGCCAGCAGCGCGACTAGGGGAGTGTGGGAGCAGTTCTTC
TRBV9	-	TRBJ2-1	-	CAGSLGQDNEQFF	TGTGCCGGCAGCCTAGGTCAGGACAATGAGCAGTTCTTC
TRBV7-8	-	TRBJ1-2	-	CASSPSWGPYGYTF	TGTGCCAGCAGCCCGTCGTGGGGGCCGTATGGCTACACCTTC
TRBV29-1	TRBD1	TRBJ2-7	few	CSVGRETGASQQYF	TGCAGCGTTGGGCGAGAGACAGGGGCTTCTCAGCAGTACTTC
TRBV3-1	-	TRBJ2-5	few	CASSQDAASLRYQETQYF	TGTGCCAGCAGCCAAGACGCGGCTAGCCTAAGGTACCAAGAGACCCAGTACTTC
TRBV6-2/TRBV6-3	-	TRBJ2-5	-	CASSTLQETHYF	TGTGCCAGCAGTACCCTACAAGAGACCCACTACTTC
TRBV7-2	TRBD2	TRBJ2-2	once	CASSLFKGRETGELFF	TGTGCCAGCAGCTTATTTAAGGGGAGGGAAACCGGGGAGCTGTTTTTT
TRBV6-2/TRBV6-3	-	TRBJ2-5	many	CASGRQTQYF	TGTGCCAGCGGACGGCAGACCCAGTACTTC
TRBV12-3/TRBV12-4	-	TRBJ2-1	few	CASSFPQLSEGRASYNEQFF	TGTGCCAGCAGTTTTCCTCAATTAAGCGAGGGACGAGCGTCCTACAATGAGCAGTTCTTC
TRBV6-5	-	TRBJ1-2	-	CASSYAGEASGYTF	TGTGCCAGCAGTTACGCGGGGGAGGCCAGCGGCTACACCTTC
TRBV29-1	TRBD1	TRBJ1-2	-	CSARQGPNYGYTF	TGCAGCGCAAGACAGGGCCCTAACTATGGCTACACCTTC
TRBV27	-	TRBJ2-5	once	CASSVAGEYEQYF	TGTGCCAGCAGTGTTGCAGGGGAGTACGAACAGTACTTC
TRBV5-1	-	TRBJ1-2	many	CASSFPGSNYGYTF	TGCGCCAGCAGCTTTCCCGGGTCTAACTATGGCTACACCTTC
TRBV6-5	-	TRBJ2-7	-	CASSYLIGYEQYF	TGTGCCAGCAGTTACCTTATCGGTTACGAGCAGTACTTC
TRBV5-1	-	TRBJ2-7	-	CASSFYRSSYEQYF	TGCGCCAGCAGCTTTTACAGAAGCTCCTACGAGCAGTACTTC
TRBV15	-	TRBJ1-2	-	CATSNSGSYGYTF	TGTGCCACCAGCAATTCAGGAAGCTATGGCTACACCTTC
TRBV27	TRBD2	TRBJ2-1	few	CASRLALAGKYNEQFF	TGTGCCAGCAGACTAGCACTAGCGGGGAAATACAATGAGCAGTTCTTC
TRBV6-5	-	TRBJ1-2	-	CASSSLLTDPIKYGYTF	TGTGCCAGCAGTTCCCTACTGACGGACCCGATCAAATATGGCTACACCTTC
TRBV6-1	TRBD2	TRBJ2-7	few	CASSEGRAGEYEQYF	TGTGCCAGCAGTGAGGGACGAGCGGGGGAGTACGAGCAGTACTTC
TRBV27	-	TRBJ2-7	-	CASSLGPGLIYEQYF	TGTGCCAGCAGTTTAGGGCCGGGGCTAATCTACGAGCAGTACTTC
TRBV27	-	TRBJ2-1	-	CASSNAPGWGNEQFF	TGTGCCAGCTCAAATGCCCCGGGTTGGGGCAATGAGCAGTTCTTC
TRBV15	-	TRBJ2-7	-	CATSSDRSSYEQYF	TGTGCCACCAGCAGTGACCGGAGCTCCTACGAGCAGTACTTC
TRBV4-2	-	TRBJ1-1	few	CASSQGVRGRTEAFF	TGTGCCAGCAGCCAAGGTGTCAGGGGACGAACTGAAGCTTTCTTT
TRBV7-2	-	TRBJ2-7	-	CASSSYGGSYRGSYEQYF	TGTGCCAGCAGCTCCTATGGCGGGAGTTACAGGGGCTCCTACGAGCAGTACTTC
TRBV28	-	TRBJ2-5	once	CASSKFSLRGETQYF	TGTGCCAGCAGCAAATTCAGTTTAAGGGGTGAGACCCAGTACTTC
TRBV7-9	-	TRBJ2-1	many	CASSLERRVNEQFF	TGTGCCAGCAGCTTAGAACGCAGGGTCAATGAGCAGTTCTTC
TRBV5-5	TRBD2	TRBJ2-5	few	CASSRTSGGQETQYF	TGTGCCAGCAGCCGGACTAGCGGGGGCCAAGAGACCCAGTACTTC
TRBV20-1	-	TRBJ1-5	-	CSARDMSFNQPQHF	TGCAGTGCTAGAGATATGAGTTTCAATCAGCCCCAGCATTTT
TRBV20-1	TRBD2	TRBJ2-3	-	CSAMRGGSDTQYF	TGCAGTGCTATGCGGGGGGGATCGGATACGCAGTATTTT
TRBV4-3	TRBD1	TRBJ2-1	-	CASSFLGQGAREQFF	TGCGCCAGCAGCTTTCTGGGACAGGGGGCGCGTGAGCAGTTCTTC
TRBV6-2/TRBV6-3	-	TRBJ2-3	-	CASSYSSAPPSTQYF	TGTGCCAGCAGTTACTCGTCAGCACCCCCTTCTACGCAGTATTTT